Below are 22 T cell receptor beta chains sequenced from a single sample in a study of T cells in Graves' hyperthyroidism and ophthalmopathy. Amplification of TCR beta CDR3 regions was performed using RNA transcripts as template. HTBI primers were employed in a first-round RT-PCR of the TCR CDR3. Each CDR3 protein is one row after TCRdb ran MiXCR on the multiplex PCR reads. The sample gives roughly 650,000 distinct CDR3 sequences, more than 15% of which show up once; less than 3.5% is in the top ten. The sequenced sample consisted of blood. The receptors come from a woman aged 40 to 50 with Graves' ophthalmopathy.

CDR3: CASSSSGGALNEQFF. The CDR3 bases are TGTGCCAGCAGCTCTAGCGGGGGGGCCCTCAATGAGCAGTTCTTC. The genes are TRBV7-9 and TRBJ2-1; 12 bases are a match to TRBD2. CDR1 is SEHNR and CDR2 is FQNEAQ in the germline V gene (reference sequence). The CDR3 runs to 15 residues. The trim removed 4 bases at V and 6 bases at J, leaving 4 bases unmatched.

This clonotype was counted many times. The rearrangement uses TRBV30 and TRBJ1-1; tentative D call: TRBD1 (5 bases). The CDR3 covers 12 residues. Germline assignment: CDR1 GTSNPN and CDR2 SVGIG (reference sequence). V shed 3 bases and J shed 4 bases, with 9 bases lying between them. The CDR3 nucleotides are TGTGCCTGGAGCATCACAGGCACTGAAGCTTTCTTT. Amino acids: CAWSITGTEAFF.

The sample holds many counts of this clonotype. The chain uses TRBV13 and TRBJ2-1; TRBD2 agrees at 7 bases. The V segment lost 3 bases and the J segment 8 bases; nucleotides outside the gene matches: 13. Germline loops: CDR1 PRHDT, CDR2 FYEKMQ (reference sequence). The CDR3 is 16 amino acids. The CDR3 reads CASSFFAGVGFDEQFF. CDR3 coding DNA: TGTGCCAGCAGCTTTTTCGCGGGAGTCGGGTTCGATGAGCAGTTCTTC.

This clonotype was detected many times. V is TRBV6-6 and J is TRBJ2-7, with a tentative D call TRBD2 (6 bases). Germline CDR1 is MNHNY and CDR2 is SVGAGI (reference sequence). The CDR3 loop spans 15 amino acids. Trimming pared 0 bases from V and 3 bases from J, leaving 12 bases between. This CDR3 is CASSYSVTAGYEQYF. In DNA, the CDR3 is TGTGCCAGCAGTTACTCCGTGACAGCGGGCTACGAGCAGTACTTC.

This clonotype was seen ten or more times. A read error may produce the germline difference seen at one junction end. This chain uses TRBV5-1 with TRBJ2-5; TRBD2 is a possible D gene (6 bases). Germline V CDR1 and CDR2: SGHRS, YFSETQ. The CDR3 is made up of 11 amino acids. The chain's CDR3 is CASSGGETQYF. DNA for the CDR3: TGTGCCAGCAGTGGAGGGGAGACCCAGTACTTC. Full variable domain (outside the CDR3, taken from reference TRBV5-1 and TRBJ2-5): KAGVTQTPRYLIKTRGQQVTLSCSPISGHRSVSWYQQTPGQGLQFLFEYFSETQRNKGNFPGRFSGRQFSNSRSEMNVSTLELGDSALYLCASSGGETQYFGPGTRLLVL.

This clonotype has just a few counts. This chain joins TRBV3-1 and TRBJ2-2; a possible D gene is TRBD1 (5 bases). The germline V gene encodes CDR1 LGHDT and CDR2 YNNKEL (reference sequence). The CDR3 consists of 15 residues. Trimming took 4 bases from V and 3 from J, leaving 12 bases between them. CDR3 sequence reads: CASSPRDLHTGELFF. CDR3 sequence (DNA): TGTGCCAGCAGCCCCAGGGATTTGCACACCGGGGAGCTGTTTTTT.

This clonotype showed up many times. The chain links TRBV20-1 to TRBJ1-1; D uncertain. The CDR3 loop spans 13 amino acids. The germline V gene has CDR1 DFQATT and CDR2 SNEGSKA (reference sequence). Trimming removed 0 bases from V and 11 bases from J, with 16 bases in between. The CDR3 loop reads CSAREPAGLSAFF. CDR3 sequence (DNA): TGCAGTGCTAGAGAGCCCGCCGGGTTAAGTGCTTTCTTT.

This chain connects TRBV19 to TRBJ2-1; TRBD1 aligns across 10 bases. CDR1 and CDR2 (germline): LNHDA, SQIVND (reference sequence). Losses at the gene ends were 5 bases for V and 9 bases for J; bases not matched to a gene: 13. This CDR3 has 16 residues. The chain's CDR3 is CASSALGTGERFEQFF. The DNA of the CDR3 is TGTGCCAGTAGTGCCTTAGGGACAGGGGAACGTTTTGAGCAGTTCTTC.

The V and J genes are TRBV19 and TRBJ1-4, with D maybe TRBD1 (6 bases). The CDR3 has 15 amino acids. The germline V gene encodes CDR1 LNHDA and CDR2 SQIVND (reference sequence). The V gene lost 3 bases and the J gene lost 8 bases, with 16 bases spanning the gap. CDR3 DNA: TGTGCCAGTAGTATCCGGGGACACGCTCTGGAAAAACTGTTTTTT. Translation gives CASSIRGHALEKLFF.

V gene TRBV19 combines with J gene TRBJ1-1, with unresolved D. V was trimmed by 4 bases and J by 3 bases, leaving 3 bases between them. CDR1 is LNHDA and CDR2 is SQIVND in the germline V gene (reference sequence). The CDR3 has 11 residues. The CDR3 DNA reads TGTGCCAGTAGTAGCCACACTGAAGCTTTCTTT. It is translated as CASSSHTEAFF.

This clonotype was seen many times. The V and J genes are TRBV10-2 and TRBJ2-3, with 8 bases aligning to TRBD1. J lost 2 bases, V lost 7 bases, and 5 bases had no gene match. This CDR3 region has 14 residues. Germline lookup yields CDR1 WSHSY and CDR2 SAAADI. The CDR3 region is CASTDRGHTDTQYF. The CDR3 coding sequence is TGCGCCAGCACAGACAGGGGACACACAGATACGCAGTATTTT.

J is TRBJ2-5 and V is TRBV5-6; 7 bases agree with TRBD2. CDR1 SGHDT and CDR2 YYEEEE come from the germline V gene. The V segment lost 4 bases and the J segment 6 bases; nucleotides outside the gene matches: 6. The CDR3 length is 13 residues. DNA for the CDR3: TGTGCCAGCAGCCGAGGACTAGGGAAGACCCAGTACTTC. Translating it yields CASSRGLGKTQYF.

The chain joins TRBV11-2 to TRBJ2-7; 9 bases align to TRBD2. This CDR3 contains 16 residues. CDR1 and CDR2 from the germline V gene are SGHAT and FQNNGV. Trimming removed 3 bases from V and 3 bases from J; junction bases left unmatched: 9. In DNA, the CDR3 is TGTGCCAGCAGCTTGGGGCGCCTAGCGGGATTCTACGAGCAGTACTTC. This codes for CASSLGRLAGFYEQYF. The full variable domain, its missing parts supplied by reference TRBV11-2 and TRBJ2-7, is EAGVAQSPRYKIIEKRQSVAFWCNPISGHATLYWYQQILGQGPKLLIQFQNNGVVDDSQLPKDRFSAERLKGVDSTLKIQPAKLEDSAVYLCASSLGRLAGFYEQYFGPGTRLTVT.

The gene calls are TRBV7-2 and TRBJ2-5; no reliable D call. Germline V gene data show CDR1 as SGHTA and CDR2 as FQGNSA. The CDR3 length is 16 residues. V dropped 4 bases and J dropped 2 bases, with 17 bases sitting between them. The CDR3 DNA follows: TGTGCCAGCAGCTCCCACACGGTGGTGATACAAGAGACCCAGTACTTC. Translating gives CASSSHTVVIQETQYF.

In this sample, this clonotype turned up a few times. This chain connects TRBV12-3 or TRBV12-4 to TRBJ1-2, with a tentative D call TRBD1 (5 bases). V lost 8 bases and J 3 bases, leaving 7 bases between the germline ends. The CDR3 contains 11 residues. The CDR3 spells CASDSYYGYTF. The CDR3 nucleotides read TGTGCCAGCGACAGCTACTATGGCTACACCTTC.

The chain recombines TRBV28 with TRBJ1-5; D uncertain. The V end was cut by 7 bases, the J end by 7 bases, with 14 bases between. The CDR3 is 13 residues long. CDR1 and CDR2 from the germline V gene are MDHEN and SYDVKM. CDR3 loop: CASNPPIGQPQHF. The CDR3 DNA sequence: TGTGCCAGCAATCCTCCTATCGGGCAGCCCCAGCATTTT.

This clonotype was seen many times. The rearrangement joins TRBV27 to TRBJ1-1, with D possibly TRBD1 on 5 matching bases. Trimming cost V 5 bases and J 0 bases, with 13 bases left between them. Germline CDR1 MNHEY, CDR2 SMNVEV (reference sequence). CDR3 length: 15 residues. The CDR3 DNA reads TGTGCCAGCAGTGAATACAGGAGAATGAACACTGAAGCTTTCTTT. Residues: CASSEYRRMNTEAFF.

This chain uses TRBV5-5 with TRBJ1-6; unclear D gene. CDR1 and CDR2 (germline): SGHKS, YYEKEE (reference sequence). Trimming took 1 base from V and 13 from J, leaving 15 bases between them. This CDR3 is built from 14 residues. The CDR3 is CASSLTAVGLPLHF. DNA for the CDR3: TGTGCCAGCAGCTTGACAGCAGTCGGTCTGCCCCTCCACTTT.

This clonotype was detected ten times or more. The chain has TRBV7-2 and TRBJ1-1; D might be TRBD1 (6 bases). This CDR3 has 13 residues. V was trimmed by 1 base and J by 6 bases, leaving 9 bases between them. Germline V gene lookup returns CDR1 SGHTA and CDR2 FQGNSA. The DNA for the CDR3 is TGTGCCAGCAGCTTAGAAAGGGGGGCTGAAGCTTTCTTT. It encodes CASSLERGAEAFF.

This clonotype was counted a few times. The chain recombines TRBV5-1 with TRBJ2-5; D perhaps matches TRBD1 (5 bases). Trimming shortened V by 3 bases and J by 4 bases, and 16 bases separated the two germline ends. The CDR3 covers 15 residues. Germline CDR1 is SGHRS and CDR2 is YFSETQ. CDR3 amino acids: CASSSWVSRGETQYF. The CDR3 DNA reads TGCGCCAGCAGCTCCTGGGTCTCAAGGGGAGAGACCCAGTACTTC.

This clonotype was counted between two and nine times. The V call is TRBV29-1, the J call TRBJ1-1; D is ambiguous. Trimming shortened V by 7 bases and J by 6 bases, and 12 bases separated the two germline ends. Per germline, CDR1 SQVTM and CDR2 ANQGSEA. This CDR3 comprises 11 residues. CDR3 coding DNA: TGCAGCGGGAAGGACTTATCTGAAGCTTTCTTT. Translated: CSGKDLSEAFF.

A note on this clonotype: A much larger clone lies a single base off, so this may be a read error. The genes are TRBV18 and TRBJ2-5, with D perhaps TRBD1 (6 bases). Germline lookup yields CDR1 KGHSH and CDR2 LQKENI. There are 15 residues in the CDR3. The CDR3 loop is CASSPLTGQEETRYF. The CDR3 nucleotides read TGTGCCAGCTCACCACTGACAGGTCAAGAAGAGACCCGGTACTTC.